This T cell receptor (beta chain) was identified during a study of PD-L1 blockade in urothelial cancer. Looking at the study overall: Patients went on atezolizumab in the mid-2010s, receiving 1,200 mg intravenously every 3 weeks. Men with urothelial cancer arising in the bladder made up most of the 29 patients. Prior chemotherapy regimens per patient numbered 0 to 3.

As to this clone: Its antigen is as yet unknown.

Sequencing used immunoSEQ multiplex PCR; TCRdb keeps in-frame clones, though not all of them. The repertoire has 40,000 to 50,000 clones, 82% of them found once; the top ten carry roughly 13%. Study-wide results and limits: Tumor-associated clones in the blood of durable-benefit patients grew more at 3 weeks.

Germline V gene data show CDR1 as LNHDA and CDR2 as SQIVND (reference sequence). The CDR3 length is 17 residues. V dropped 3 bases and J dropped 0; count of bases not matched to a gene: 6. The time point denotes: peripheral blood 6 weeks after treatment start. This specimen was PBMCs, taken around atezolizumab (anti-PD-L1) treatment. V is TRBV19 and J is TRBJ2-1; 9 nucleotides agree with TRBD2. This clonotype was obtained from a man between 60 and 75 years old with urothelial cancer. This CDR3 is CASSMSSGASSYNEQFF. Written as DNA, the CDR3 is TGTGCCAGTAGTATGTCTAGCGGGGCCAGCTCCTACAATGAGCAGTTCTTC.